This T cell receptor (beta chain) appears in the sequencing data of a study of blood T cells in healthy people across ages. Study-level information: Capture via template switching afforded approximately one barcoded beta molecule per two T cells. General study findings and limits: Not knowing donor CMV status may have confounded expanded clonotype changes.

Turning to this clonotype: What it recognizes is unknown.

The V gene lost 6 bases and the J gene lost 4 bases, with 12 bases spanning the gap. Looked up from germline, CDR1 is MNHEY and CDR2 is SVGAGI. The CDR3 totals 13 residues. PCR was performed a second time for roughly 7 to 11 cycles using a sample-barcoded 5' primer and a J-beta primer mix. TCRdb re-analysed the 5' RACE reads in MiXCR, keeping a single row per CDR3 protein. Among about 1.6 million distinct CDR3 sequences listed, almost 35% were seen once. Healthy Caucasian individuals from Russia aged roughly 6 to 90 were enrolled as donors. This receptor was taken from a woman aged 30 to 39 in good health. The sequencing input was blood. The rearrangement links TRBV6-5 to TRBJ1-2; D unresolved. For the CDR3, the DNA is TGTGCCAGCAGAAAAAAGGCCGGCTATGGCTACACCTTC. Encoded protein: CASRKKAGYGYTF.